This entry concerns a single T cell receptor (beta chain). Its cognate antigen is unknown. The cohort excluded patients with autoimmune disease history or systemic immunosuppression. This specimen comes from a study of OX40 agonist ivuxolimab in advanced cancers. For the study at large: Partial responses were achieved by three patients: one hepatocellular carcinoma, two cutaneous melanoma. The study's findings and limits: Clonal expansion from baseline to week 6 occurred in both CD4+ and CD8+ T cells. Normalized T-cell clonal expansion was also low in some nonresponders.

The CDR3 has 17 amino acids. The germline V gene has CDR1 SGHTS and CDR2 YDEGEE. Trimming at V came to 1 base and at J to 2 bases, leaving 9 bases not matched to a gene. The data were produced by immunoSEQ multiplex PCR, yet TCRdb's version contains in-frame clones alone and is incomplete. The data contain roughly 34,000 clones, 74% of them seen just once; the ten biggest clones take up roughly 19%. The chain is built from TRBV5-8 and TRBJ2-7, with 10 nucleotides matching TRBD2. This receptor was taken from an adult with an advanced solid tumor such as melanoma, head and neck, liver or kidney cancer. The sample was CD4+ or CD8+ T cells sorted from blood, taken in a trial of the OX40 agonist ivuxolimab. The CDR3, as DNA: TGTGCCAGCAGCTTGAACCCTAGCGGGGGAAGGACCTACGAGCAGTACTTC. It encodes CASSLNPSGGRTYEQYF. Combining the CDR3 with reference TRBV5-8 and TRBJ2-7 gives the whole variable domain EAGVTQSPTHLIKTRGQQATLRCSPISGHTSVYWYQQALGLGLQFLLWYDEGEERNRGNFPPRFSGRQFPNYSSELNVNALELEDSALYLCASSLNPSGGRTYEQYFGPGTRLTVT.